Listed below are T cell receptor beta chains from one sample, sequenced in a study of beta chain features in type 1 diabetes. The table came from immunoSEQ multiplex PCR; TCRdb's copy has only in-frame clones and leaves some out. The table shows about 900,000 clones, with roughly a sixth occurring only once. Sample: naive CD4+ T cells from blood. The receptors originated from a woman younger than 30 in good health. Both conserved end residues are part of each CDR3. The D gene is left open where the match is weak. Clone size is shown for a subset of rows, as once, few, many or a class of expanded clone.

v_gene	len	abundance	d_gene	j_gene	CDR3aa	CDR3nt
TRBV5-8	14	many	TRBD1	TRBJ1-3	CASSLTGPGNTIYF	TGTGCCAGCAGCCTGACAGGGCCGGGAAACACCATATATTTT
TRBV7-3	16	.	TRBD2	TRBJ2-1	CASSVLGLGSYNEQFF	TGTGCCAGCAGCGTCTTGGGACTAGGGTCCTACAATGAGCAGTTCTTC
TRBV6-6	12	few	.	TRBJ2-5	CASNWDTAAQYF	TGTGCCAGCAATTGGGACACGGCGGCCCAGTACTTC
TRBV7-2	13	few	TRBD1	TRBJ2-1	CASNPGGYNEQFF	TGTGCCAGCAATCCAGGGGGCTACAATGAGCAGTTCTTC
TRBV7-3	16	.	.	TRBJ2-2	CASSLLASRNTGELFF	TGTGCCAGCAGCTTACTAGCGAGCCGGAACACCGGGGAGCTGTTTTTT
TRBV7-2	14	.	TRBD1	TRBJ2-2	CASRPGQGHGELFF	TGTGCCAGCAGACCGGGACAGGGGCACGGGGAGCTGTTTTTT
TRBV7-9	14	.	.	TRBJ1-4	CASSFGSTNEKLFF	TGTGCCAGCAGCTTCGGGTCAACTAATGAAAAACTGTTTTTT
TRBV7-2	13	.	.	TRBJ2-1	CASSLRRENEQFF	TGTGCCAGCAGCCTTAGAAGGGAGAATGAGCAGTTCTTC
TRBV7-6	11	.	.	TRBJ1-1	CASSLVRDLDF	TGTGCCAGCAGCTTAGTACGGGACCTGGACTTT
TRBV29-1	12	few	.	TRBJ2-5	CSVQGYQETQYF	TGCAGCGTACAGGGTTACCAAGAGACCCAGTACTTC
TRBV10-3	15	.	TRBD2	TRBJ2-1	CAISPLAGDKNEQFF	TGTGCCATCAGTCCACTAGCGGGAGACAAGAATGAGCAGTTCTTC
TRBV2	14	.	.	TRBJ1-2	CASAQIQGTGGYTF	TGTGCCAGCGCCCAGATCCAAGGGACTGGTGGCTACACCTTC
TRBV27	15	few	TRBD2	TRBJ2-5	CASSLLGTRGETQYF	TGTGCCAGCAGTCTCCTCGGGACTAGAGGAGAGACCCAGTACTTC
TRBV5-6	15	few	TRBD1	TRBJ2-1	CASSTDRPSSNEQFF	TGTGCCAGCAGCACGGACAGGCCGAGCAGCAATGAGCAGTTCTTC
TRBV10-3	15	.	TRBD2	TRBJ2-2	CAISDGGRGAGELFF	TGTGCCATCAGTGATGGGGGGAGGGGCGCCGGGGAGCTGTTTTTT
TRBV7-2	15	.	TRBD1	TRBJ1-5	CASSGQGSSNQPQHF	TGTGCCAGCAGCGGACAGGGGAGCAGCAATCAGCCCCAGCATTTT
TRBV7-9	17	.	TRBD1	TRBJ1-5	CASSAGRGQGSNQPQHF	TGTGCCAGCAGCGCAGGGCGGGGACAGGGAAGCAATCAGCCCCAGCATTTT
TRBV19	13	.	TRBD1	TRBJ2-5	CASKGTGKETQYF	TGTGCCAGTAAAGGGACAGGGAAGGAGACCCAGTACTTC